The rows below give T cell receptor beta chains drawn from one sample of a study of CD8+CD57+ T cells in acquired aplastic anemia. Via MiXCR, TCRdb re-called the reads, giving one row per CDR3 protein. This sample carries 62,000 or so distinct CDR3 sequences, 45% to 55% of them seen once, and the ten largest clones take about 8.3%. Sequencing was done on a sample of sorted CD4+, CD8+, or CD8+CD57+ T cells (not recorded which) from PBMCs. These receptors came from a human donor in good health, serving as a control. The CDR3 runs from the conserved cysteine through the conserved F or W. A D gene is named only where the DNA matches it firmly. A clone size is listed for some rows: how often the clone was seen (once, few, many), or a class if it is expanded.

clone size: once; D gene: TRBD1; J gene: TRBJ2-3; V gene: TRBV14; CDR3 DNA: TGTGCCAGCAGCCAGAGACAGGGTTGGAGCACAGATACGCAGTATTTT; CDR3 protein: CASSQRQGWSTDTQYF
clone size: NA; D gene: TRBD2; J gene: TRBJ2-5; V gene: TRBV10-3; CDR3 DNA: TGTGCCATCACCCAGGGACTAGCGGGAGGGGCGGAGACCCAGTACTTC; CDR3 protein: CAITQGLAGGAETQYF
clone size: few; D gene: TRBD1; J gene: TRBJ2-1; V gene: TRBV7-3; CDR3 DNA: TGTGCCAGCAGCCCACAGGGGAATGAGCAGTTCTTC; CDR3 protein: CASSPQGNEQFF
clone size: NA; D gene: NA; J gene: TRBJ1-2; V gene: TRBV2; CDR3 DNA: TGTGCCAGCAGTTTTGGTCCAGGGAGTAGTGGCTACACCTTC; CDR3 protein: CASSFGPGSSGYTF
clone size: NA; D gene: NA; J gene: TRBJ1-5; V gene: TRBV20-1; CDR3 DNA: TGCAGTGCTAGAGATGGTCCCGGACGTTTCAATCAGCCCCAGCATTTT; CDR3 protein: CSARDGPGRFNQPQHF
clone size: NA; D gene: NA; J gene: TRBJ2-7; V gene: TRBV10-3; CDR3 DNA: TGTGCCATCAGTGAAAGTGGGGTCATCTACGAGCAGTACTTC; CDR3 protein: CAISESGVIYEQYF
clone size: many; D gene: NA; J gene: TRBJ2-5; V gene: TRBV3-1; CDR3 DNA: TGTGCCAGCAGCCAGCAAGTTGACAGACAAGAGACCCAGTACTTC; CDR3 protein: CASSQQVDRQETQYF
clone size: NA; D gene: NA; J gene: TRBJ1-5; V gene: TRBV24-1; CDR3 DNA: TGTGCCACCAGTGATAGCACAAAGGGGGGTCAGCCCCAGCGTTTT; CDR3 protein: CATSDSTKGGQPQRF
clone size: NA; D gene: NA; J gene: TRBJ1-2; V gene: TRBV2; CDR3 DNA: TGTGCCAGCAGTCCCGGCAGGGAGGTTCGTGGCTACACCTTC; CDR3 protein: CASSPGREVRGYTF
clone size: NA; D gene: NA; J gene: TRBJ2-1; V gene: TRBV9; CDR3 DNA: TGTGCCAGCAGCTTCGGACCAGCGGACTACGATGAGCAGTTCTTC; CDR3 protein: CASSFGPADYDEQFF
clone size: NA; D gene: NA; J gene: TRBJ2-7; V gene: TRBV29-1; CDR3 DNA: TGCAGCGTTGTGCGGAGCTCCTACGAGCAGTACTTC; CDR3 protein: CSVVRSSYEQYF
clone size: NA; D gene: NA; J gene: TRBJ2-7; V gene: TRBV15; CDR3 DNA: TGTGCCACCAGCAGAGCAGGGGCCGACGAGCAGTACTTC; CDR3 protein: CATSRAGADEQYF
clone size: medium-sized; D gene: NA; J gene: TRBJ1-2; V gene: TRBV29-1; CDR3 DNA: TGCAGCGTTGCGGGTTGGTCGGGCTACACCTTC; CDR3 protein: CSVAGWSGYTF
clone size: NA; D gene: NA; J gene: TRBJ1-4; V gene: TRBV11-2; CDR3 DNA: TGTGCCAGCAGCTTGCATGGAAAACTGTTTTTT; CDR3 protein: CASSLHGKLFF
clone size: NA; D gene: TRBD2; J gene: TRBJ2-7; V gene: TRBV10-1; CDR3 DNA: TGCGCCAGCAGTGAGACACTAGCGGGGCCCCTACCCTACGAGCAGTACTTC; CDR3 protein: CASSETLAGPLPYEQYF
clone size: NA; D gene: NA; J gene: TRBJ1-2; V gene: TRBV15; CDR3 DNA: TGTGCCACCAGCAGCGACAGATTATATGGCTACACCTTC; CDR3 protein: CATSSDRLYGYTF
clone size: NA; D gene: NA; J gene: TRBJ2-7; V gene: TRBV20-1; CDR3 DNA: TGCAGTGCTAGAGTAAGGGACCCGGGGCACTACGAGCAGTACTTC; CDR3 protein: CSARVRDPGHYEQYF
clone size: few; D gene: NA; J gene: TRBJ2-7; V gene: TRBV18; CDR3 DNA: TGTGCCAGCACCCGAGATTGGGACGGATCCCCGAATTCTGGTGAGCAGTACTTC; CDR3 protein: CASTRDWDGSPNSGEQYF
clone size: NA; D gene: NA; J gene: TRBJ2-1; V gene: TRBV29-1; CDR3 DNA: TGCAGCGTTGAATCACAATACAATGAGCAGTTCTTC; CDR3 protein: CSVESQYNEQFF
clone size: NA; D gene: NA; J gene: TRBJ2-2; V gene: TRBV14; CDR3 DNA: TGTGCCAGCAGCCAACGAAGCCCGCGGGGAGCCGGGGAGCCGTTTTTT; CDR3 protein: CASSQRSPRGAGEPFF
clone size: many; D gene: TRBD1; J gene: TRBJ1-6; V gene: TRBV6-2/TRBV6-3; CDR3 DNA: TGTGCCAGCAGGCCAGGGGGCTCCTATAATTCACCCCTCCACTTT; CDR3 protein: CASRPGGSYNSPLHF
clone size: medium-sized; D gene: NA; J gene: TRBJ2-1; V gene: TRBV10-3; CDR3 DNA: TGTGCCATCAGTGACGGATCGAATGAGCAGTTCTTC; CDR3 protein: CAISDGSNEQFF